This TCR beta chain emerged from a study of blood T cells in healthy people across ages. The use of a sample-barcoded 5' primer and a J-beta primer mix characterized a second PCR of roughly 6 to 12 cycles. TCRdb re-called the 5' RACE reads with MiXCR, one entry per CDR3 protein. Here the sample spans over 700,000 distinct CDR3 sequences, around a quarter being singletons. Germline values: CDR1 PRHDT, CDR2 FYEKMQ (reference sequence). The CDR3 runs 16 residues. The V end lost 1 base, the J end lost 0 bases, and 10 bases lay between the germline ends. Another study also made use of these data, one on T cells of mothers and their children. That investigation notes: Each child gave approximately 2.8 million TCR beta CDR3 reads (each mother, over 8.5 million). Related pairs of mothers and children showed slightly higher, non-significant overlap versus unrelated pairs.

Source material: blood. This TCR derives from a boy aged 5-17 years in good health. V usage is TRBV13 and J usage is TRBJ2-1; no clear D. The CDR3 region has the DNA TGTGCCAGCAGCTTAGACCCAGCTGGCTCCTACAATGAGCAGTTCTTC. Translated: CASSLDPAGSYNEQFF. Supplemented by reference TRBV13 and TRBJ2-1, the full variable domain reads AAGVIQSPRHLIKEKRETATLKCYPIPRHDTVYWYQQGPGQDPQFLISFYEKMQSDKGSIPDRFSAQQFSDYHSELNMSSLELGDSALYFCASSLDPAGSYNEQFFGPGTRLTVL.